The clone carrying this T cell receptor (beta chain) was seen only a few times. Its specificity is not known. A much larger clone differs by one base, so this may be a read error. This specimen belongs to a study of metastatic and nonmetastatic thyroid tumors. Study context: Thyroid patients, malignant and benign, had repertoires compared across blood and tumor or nodule tissue. Study-level findings and limits: In blood and tumor, TCR beta diversity was reportedly significantly higher in malignant thyroid tumors than in benign nodules.

Authors' processing steps: A classifier for distant metastasis in papillary thyroid cancer was constructed using CDR3 differences observed across clinicopathological groups. From the PCR reads, TCRdb re-called clones with MiXCR. The V and J calls here are based on TCRdb, not the publication. The sample consists of tens of thousands of clones, 10% to 15% of them appearing once. The trim removed 2 bases at V and 9 bases at J, leaving 11 bases unmatched. This CDR3 region has 16 residues. Germline loops: CDR1 MNHNS, CDR2 SASEGT. Patients underwent thyroid surgery, and none had received any treatment before it.

The receptor comes from a female donor with papillary thyroid cancer or a benign thyroid nodule (not recorded which). Some clones in this sample may be carry-over from other donors' samples. J is TRBJ2-1 and V is TRBV6-1; 9 bases fit TRBD1. Sequenced material: blood. In DNA, the CDR3 is TGTGCCAGCAGTGAAACATGGGTACAGGGGGCGGGTGAGCAGTTCTTC. It yields the protein CASSETWVQGAGEQFF.